Given below is one T cell receptor beta chain in context. Its antigen remains unknown. What was sequenced were expressed TCRB transcripts, since all of the isolated RNA had been reverse transcribed. Assay used: immunoSEQ multiplex PCR; TCRdb lists only in-frame clones, some missing. The sample has around 99,000 clones, approximately 39% seen once; the top ten hold roughly 0.059%. This CDR3 spans 11 amino acids. Germline V gene data show CDR1 as DFQATT and CDR2 as SNEGSKA (reference sequence). V lost 3 bases and J 4 bases, leaving 7 bases between the germline ends. The data belong to a study of beta chain features in type 1 diabetes. Study results and caveats: A possible short-template PCR bias applies equally to patients and controls.

The material sequenced was stem cell memory CD4+ T cells from blood. This sequence originates from a woman younger than 30 in good health. This chain links TRBV20-1 with TRBJ2-7; D uncertain. The CDR3, as DNA: TGCAGTGCTAGTCCTCCTTACGAGCAGTACTTC. It encodes CSASPPYEQYF.